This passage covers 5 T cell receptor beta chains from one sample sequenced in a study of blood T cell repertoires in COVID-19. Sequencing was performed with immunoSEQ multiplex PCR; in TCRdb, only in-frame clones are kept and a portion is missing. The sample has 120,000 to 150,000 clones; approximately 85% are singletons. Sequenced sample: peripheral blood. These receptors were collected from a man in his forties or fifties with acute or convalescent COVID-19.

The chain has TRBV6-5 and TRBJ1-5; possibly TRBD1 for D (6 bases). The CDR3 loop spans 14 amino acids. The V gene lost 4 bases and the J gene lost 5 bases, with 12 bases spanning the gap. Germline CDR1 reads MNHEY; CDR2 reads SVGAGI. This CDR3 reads CASSFDRSYQPQHF. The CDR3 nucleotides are TGTGCCAGCAGTTTCGACAGGTCGTATCAGCCCCAGCATTTT.

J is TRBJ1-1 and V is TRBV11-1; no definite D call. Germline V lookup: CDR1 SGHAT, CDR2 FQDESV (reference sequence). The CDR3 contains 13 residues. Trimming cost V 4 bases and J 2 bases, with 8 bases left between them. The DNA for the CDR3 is TGTGCCAGCAGCTCTTACAAAAACACTGAAGCTTTCTTT. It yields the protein CASSSYKNTEAFF.

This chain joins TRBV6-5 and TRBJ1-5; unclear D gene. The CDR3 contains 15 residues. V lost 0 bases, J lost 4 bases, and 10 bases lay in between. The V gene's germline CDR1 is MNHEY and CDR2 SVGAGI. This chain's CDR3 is CASSYSGQPNQPQHF. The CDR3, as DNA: TGTGCCAGCAGTTACTCGGGCCAGCCAAATCAGCCCCAGCATTTT.

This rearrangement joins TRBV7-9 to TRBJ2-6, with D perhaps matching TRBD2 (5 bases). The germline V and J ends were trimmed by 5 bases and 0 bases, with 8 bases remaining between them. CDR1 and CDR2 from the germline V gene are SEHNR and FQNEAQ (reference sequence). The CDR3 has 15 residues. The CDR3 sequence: CASSVGDSGANVLTF. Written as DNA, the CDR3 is TGTGCCAGCAGCGTGGGAGACTCTGGGGCCAACGTCCTGACTTTC. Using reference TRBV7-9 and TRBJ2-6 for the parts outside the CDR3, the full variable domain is DTGVSQNPRHKITKRGQNVTFRCDPISEHNRLYWYRQTLGQGPEFLTYFQNEAQLEKSRLLSDRFSAERPKGSFSTLEIQRTEQGDSAMYLCASSVGDSGANVLTFGAGSRLTVL.

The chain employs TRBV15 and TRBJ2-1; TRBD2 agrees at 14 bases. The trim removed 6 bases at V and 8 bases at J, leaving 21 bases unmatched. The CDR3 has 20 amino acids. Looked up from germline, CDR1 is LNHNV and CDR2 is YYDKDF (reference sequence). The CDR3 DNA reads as TGTGCCACCAGTTCTGCTCGGACTAGCGGGAGGAATAATTGGGGACATGAGCAGTTCTTC. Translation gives CATSSARTSGRNNWGHEQFF. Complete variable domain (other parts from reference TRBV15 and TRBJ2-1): DAMVIQNPRYQVTQFGKPVTLSCSQTLNHNVMYWYQQKSSQAPKLLFHYYDKDFNNEADTPDNFQSRRPNTSFCFLDIRSPGLGDTAMYLCATSSARTSGRNNWGHEQFFGPGTRLTVL.